The present entry profiles one T cell receptor (beta chain) with its context. CDR3 length equals 15 residues. Germline CDR1 and CDR2: MNHEY and SVGAGI. The V segment lost 6 bases and the J segment 0 bases; nucleotides outside the gene matches: 5. Some clones are missing from TCRdb's copy, which holds only in-frame ones; the method was immunoSEQ multiplex PCR. There are approximately 210,000 clones in the sample; 84% occur only once, and about 7.3% lies in the top ten. These data belong to a study of blood T cell repertoires in COVID-19. Sequencing used peripheral blood. The rearrangement joins TRBV6-5 to TRBJ1-3; 7 bases fit TRBD1. The origin of this receptor is a woman between 50 and 59 years old with active or convalescent COVID-19. CDR3 in DNA: TGTGCCAGCAGAGTGGGACAGACCTCTGGAAACACCATATATTTT. It specifies CASRVGQTSGNTIYF.